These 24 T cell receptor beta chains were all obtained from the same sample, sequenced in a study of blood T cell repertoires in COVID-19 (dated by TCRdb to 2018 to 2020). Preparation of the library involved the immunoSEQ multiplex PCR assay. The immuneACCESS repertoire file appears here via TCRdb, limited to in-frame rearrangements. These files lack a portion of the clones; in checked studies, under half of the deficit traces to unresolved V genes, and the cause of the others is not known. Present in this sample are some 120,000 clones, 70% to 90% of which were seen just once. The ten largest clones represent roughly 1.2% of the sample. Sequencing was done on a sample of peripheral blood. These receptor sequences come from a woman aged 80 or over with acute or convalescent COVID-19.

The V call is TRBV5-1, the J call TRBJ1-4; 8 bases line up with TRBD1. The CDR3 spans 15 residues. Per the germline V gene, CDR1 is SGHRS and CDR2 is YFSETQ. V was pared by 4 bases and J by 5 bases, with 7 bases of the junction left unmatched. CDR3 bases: TGCGCCAGCAGCCCTGGACAGGGACCGAATGAAAAACTGTTTTTT. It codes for CASSPGQGPNEKLFF. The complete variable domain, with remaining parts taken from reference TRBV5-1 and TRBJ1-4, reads KAGVTQTPRYLIKTRGQQVTLSCSPISGHRSVSWYQQTPGQGLQFLFEYFSETQRNKGNFPGRFSGRQFSNSRSEMNVSTLELGDSALYLCASSPGQGPNEKLFFGSGTQLSVL.

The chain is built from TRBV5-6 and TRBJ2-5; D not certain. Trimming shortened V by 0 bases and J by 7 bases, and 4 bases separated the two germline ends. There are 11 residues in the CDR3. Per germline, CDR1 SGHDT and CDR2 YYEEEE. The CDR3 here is CASSLGGTQYF. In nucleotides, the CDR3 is TGTGCCAGCAGCTTGGGCGGGACCCAGTACTTC.

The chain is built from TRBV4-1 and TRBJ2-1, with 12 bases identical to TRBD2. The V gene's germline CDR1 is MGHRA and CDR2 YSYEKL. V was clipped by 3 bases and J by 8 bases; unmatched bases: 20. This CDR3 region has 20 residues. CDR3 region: CASSQKGFLLAGGVRDEQFF. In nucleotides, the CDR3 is TGCGCCAGCAGCCAGAAGGGGTTCTTGCTAGCGGGAGGGGTTCGGGATGAGCAGTTCTTC.

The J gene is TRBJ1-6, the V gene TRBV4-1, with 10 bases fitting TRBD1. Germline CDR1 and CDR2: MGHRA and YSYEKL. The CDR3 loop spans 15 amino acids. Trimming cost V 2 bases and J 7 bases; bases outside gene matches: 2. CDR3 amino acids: CASSQRQGANSPLHF. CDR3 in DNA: TGCGCCAGCAGCCAAAGACAGGGGGCGAATTCACCCCTCCACTTT.

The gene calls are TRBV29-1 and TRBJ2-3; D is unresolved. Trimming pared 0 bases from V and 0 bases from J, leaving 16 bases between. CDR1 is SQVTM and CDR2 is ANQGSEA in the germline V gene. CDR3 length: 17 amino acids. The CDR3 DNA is TGCAGCGTTGAAGATCTGCCTGGAGAGACTAGCACAGATACGCAGTATTTT. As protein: CSVEDLPGETSTDTQYF.

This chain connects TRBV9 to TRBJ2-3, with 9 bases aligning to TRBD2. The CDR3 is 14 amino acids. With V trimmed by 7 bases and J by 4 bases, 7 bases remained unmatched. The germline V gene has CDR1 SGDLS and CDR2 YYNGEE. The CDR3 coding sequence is TGTGCCAGCGCGGGGGGGACGTCGCCAGATACGCAGTATTTT. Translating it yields CASAGGTSPDTQYF.

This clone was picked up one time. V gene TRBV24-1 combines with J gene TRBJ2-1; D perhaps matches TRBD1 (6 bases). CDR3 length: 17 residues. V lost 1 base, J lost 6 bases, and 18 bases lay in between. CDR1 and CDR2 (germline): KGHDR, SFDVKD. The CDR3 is CATSDFGSARGVNEQFF. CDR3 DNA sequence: TGTGCCACCAGTGATTTTGGGTCCGCCAGGGGCGTCAATGAGCAGTTCTTC.

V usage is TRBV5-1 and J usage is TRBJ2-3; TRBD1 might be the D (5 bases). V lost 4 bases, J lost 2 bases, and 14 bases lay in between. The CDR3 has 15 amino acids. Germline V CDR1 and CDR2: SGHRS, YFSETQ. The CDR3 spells CASSGQGRSTDTQYF. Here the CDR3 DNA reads TGCGCCAGCAGCGGCCAGGGAAGGTCCACAGATACGCAGTATTTT.

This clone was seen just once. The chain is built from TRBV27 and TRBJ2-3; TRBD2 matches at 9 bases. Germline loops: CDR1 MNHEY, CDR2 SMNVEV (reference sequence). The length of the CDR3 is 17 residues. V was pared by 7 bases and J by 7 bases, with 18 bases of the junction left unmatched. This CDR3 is CASNPVGLANLANTQYF. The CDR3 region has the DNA TGTGCCAGCAACCCGGTAGGACTAGCGAACCTGGCTAATACGCAGTATTTT.

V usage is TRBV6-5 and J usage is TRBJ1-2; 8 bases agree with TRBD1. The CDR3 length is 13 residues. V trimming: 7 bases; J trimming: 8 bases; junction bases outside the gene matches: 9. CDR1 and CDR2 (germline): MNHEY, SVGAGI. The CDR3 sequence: CASNGQGLWGYTF. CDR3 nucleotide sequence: TGTGCCAGCAACGGACAGGGACTATGGGGCTACACCTTC.

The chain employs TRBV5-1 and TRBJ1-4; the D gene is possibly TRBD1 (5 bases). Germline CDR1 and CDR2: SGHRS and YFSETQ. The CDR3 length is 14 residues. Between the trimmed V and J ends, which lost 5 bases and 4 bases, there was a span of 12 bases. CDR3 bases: TGCGCCAGCAGACCAGGGCGTTTTAATGAAAAACTGTTTTTT. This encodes CASRPGRFNEKLFF.

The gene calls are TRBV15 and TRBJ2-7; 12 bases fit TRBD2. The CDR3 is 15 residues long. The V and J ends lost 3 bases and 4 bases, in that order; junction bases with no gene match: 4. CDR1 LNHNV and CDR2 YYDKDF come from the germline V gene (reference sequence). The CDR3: CATSRRGLAGYEQYF. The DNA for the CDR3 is TGTGCCACCAGCAGGCGGGGACTAGCGGGTTACGAGCAGTACTTC.

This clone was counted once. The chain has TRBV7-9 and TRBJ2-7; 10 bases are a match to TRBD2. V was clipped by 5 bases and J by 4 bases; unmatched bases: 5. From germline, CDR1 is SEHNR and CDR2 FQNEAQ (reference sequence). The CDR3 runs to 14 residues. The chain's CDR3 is CASSNSGGWYEQYF. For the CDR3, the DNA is TGTGCCAGCAGCAATAGCGGGGGGTGGTACGAGCAGTACTTC.

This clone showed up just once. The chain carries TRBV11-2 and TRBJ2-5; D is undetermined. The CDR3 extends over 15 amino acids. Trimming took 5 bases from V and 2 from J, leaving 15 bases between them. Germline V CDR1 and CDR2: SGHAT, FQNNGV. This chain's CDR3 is CASSAWADIQETQYF. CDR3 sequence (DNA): TGTGCCAGCAGCGCTTGGGCAGATATACAAGAGACCCAGTACTTC. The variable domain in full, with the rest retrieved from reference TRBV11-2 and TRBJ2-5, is EAGVAQSPRYKIIEKRQSVAFWCNPISGHATLYWYQQILGQGPKLLIQFQNNGVVDDSQLPKDRFSAERLKGVDSTLKIQPAKLEDSAVYLCASSAWADIQETQYFGPGTRLLVL.

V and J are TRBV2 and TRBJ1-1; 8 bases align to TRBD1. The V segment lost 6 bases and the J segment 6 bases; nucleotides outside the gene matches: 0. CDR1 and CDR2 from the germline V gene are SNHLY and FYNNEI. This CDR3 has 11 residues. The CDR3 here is CASRTGAEAFF. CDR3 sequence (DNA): TGTGCCAGCAGGACAGGGGCTGAAGCTTTCTTT. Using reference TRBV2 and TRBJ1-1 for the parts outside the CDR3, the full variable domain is EPEVTQTPSHQVTQMGQEVILRCVPISNHLYFYWYRQILGQKVEFLVSFYNNEISEKSEIFDDQFSVERPDGSNFTLKIRSTKLEDSAMYFCASRTGAEAFFGQGTRLTVV.

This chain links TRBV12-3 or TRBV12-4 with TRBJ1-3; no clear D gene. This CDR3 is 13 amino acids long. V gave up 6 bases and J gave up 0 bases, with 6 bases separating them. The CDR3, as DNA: TGTGCCAGCAGCCTTAGCTCTGGAAACACCATATATTTT. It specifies CASSLSSGNTIYF.

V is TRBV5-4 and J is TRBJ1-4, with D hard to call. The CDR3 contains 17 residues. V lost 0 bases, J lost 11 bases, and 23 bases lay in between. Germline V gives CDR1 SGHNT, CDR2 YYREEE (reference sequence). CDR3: CASSLDSGQVDSGKLFF. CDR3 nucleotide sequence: TGTGCCAGCAGCTTGGATAGTGGGCAGGTCGATTCGGGGAAACTGTTTTTT. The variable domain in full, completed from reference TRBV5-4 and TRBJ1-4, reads ETGVTQSPTHLIKTRGQQVTLRCSSQSGHNTVSWYQQALGQGPQFIFQYYREEENGRGNFPPRFSGLQFPNYSSELNVNALELDDSALYLCASSLDSGQVDSGKLFFGSGTQLSVL.

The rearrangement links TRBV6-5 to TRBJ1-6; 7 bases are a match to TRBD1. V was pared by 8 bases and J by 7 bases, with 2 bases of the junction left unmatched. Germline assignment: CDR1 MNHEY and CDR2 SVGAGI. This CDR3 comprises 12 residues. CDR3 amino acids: CASQGGNSPLHF. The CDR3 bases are TGTGCCAGCCAGGGGGGCAATTCACCCCTCCACTTT.

The CDR3 sequence is CASRWTGGAYGYTF. The DNA of the CDR3 is TGTGCCAGCAGGTGGACAGGGGGAGCGTATGGCTACACCTTC. V gene TRBV2 combines with J gene TRBJ1-2; 10 nucleotides match TRBD1. Per germline, CDR1 SNHLY and CDR2 FYNNEI. V lost 6 bases to trimming and J lost 5 bases; unmatched junction nucleotides: 6. This CDR3 has 14 amino acids.

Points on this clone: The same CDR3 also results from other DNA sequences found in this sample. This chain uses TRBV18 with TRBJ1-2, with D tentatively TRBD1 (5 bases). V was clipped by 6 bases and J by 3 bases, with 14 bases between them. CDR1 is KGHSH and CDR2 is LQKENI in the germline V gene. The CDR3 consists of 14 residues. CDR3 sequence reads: CASSPGAGDYGYTF. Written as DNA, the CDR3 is TGTGCCAGCTCCCCCGGGGCGGGGGACTATGGCTACACCTTC.

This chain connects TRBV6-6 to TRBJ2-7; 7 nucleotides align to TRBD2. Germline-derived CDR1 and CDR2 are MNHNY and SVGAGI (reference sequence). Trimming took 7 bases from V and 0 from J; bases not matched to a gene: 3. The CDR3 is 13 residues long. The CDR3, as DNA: TGTGCCAGCACCCCGGGGGGCTCCTACGAGCAGTACTTC. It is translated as CASTPGGSYEQYF.

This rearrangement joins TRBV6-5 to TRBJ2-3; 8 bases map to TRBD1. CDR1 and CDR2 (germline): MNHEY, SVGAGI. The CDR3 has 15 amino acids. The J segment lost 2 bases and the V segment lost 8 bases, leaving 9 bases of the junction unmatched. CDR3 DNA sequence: TGTGCCAGCTCGGGCCGACAGGGGACCACAGATACGCAGTATTTT. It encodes CASSGRQGTTDTQYF.

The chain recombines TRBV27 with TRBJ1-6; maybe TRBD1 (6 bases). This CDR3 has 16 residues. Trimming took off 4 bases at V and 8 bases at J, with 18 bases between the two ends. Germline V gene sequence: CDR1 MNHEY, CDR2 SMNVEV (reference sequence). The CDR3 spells CASSSRTPGGYSPLHF. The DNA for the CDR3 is TGTGCCAGCAGTTCCAGGACACCGGGGGGCTATTCACCCCTCCACTTT.

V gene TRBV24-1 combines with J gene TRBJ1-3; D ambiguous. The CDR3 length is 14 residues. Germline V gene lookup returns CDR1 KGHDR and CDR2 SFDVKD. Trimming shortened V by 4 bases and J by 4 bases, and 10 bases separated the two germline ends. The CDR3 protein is CATSEGGLGNTIYF. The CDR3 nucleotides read TGTGCCACCAGTGAAGGAGGGCTCGGAAACACCATATATTTT.